This T cell receptor beta chain was captured by sequencing in a study of early T cells in non-severe SARS-CoV-2 infection. Study background: Bulk RNA from unsorted whole blood was sequenced; chains were unpaired. Study outcomes and limitations: VDJdb-based annotation leaned toward anti-spike CD8 responses and missed private and CD4 specificities.

This clonotype came up many times. Antigen unknown. TCRdb independently ran MiXCR on the 5' RACE reads; one entry per CDR3 protein. The profile covers tens of thousands of distinct CDR3 sequences, with approximately 6.2% appearing a single time and about a fifth taken by the ten largest. Germline-derived CDR1 and CDR2 are LGHNA and YSLEER. There are 16 residues in the CDR3. V was clipped by 0 bases and J by 2 bases; unmatched bases: 4. The chain employs TRBV4-3 and TRBJ2-1; 7 nucleotides match TRBD2. This clonotype originated in an adult who was a healthcare worker with PCR-confirmed SARS-CoV-2 infection or an uninfected control (not recorded which). Sequenced here: whole blood, sampled at baseline. CDR3 protein: CASSQDAAGTYNEQFF. For the CDR3, the DNA is TGCGCCAGCAGCCAAGATGCAGCGGGGACCTACAATGAGCAGTTCTTC.